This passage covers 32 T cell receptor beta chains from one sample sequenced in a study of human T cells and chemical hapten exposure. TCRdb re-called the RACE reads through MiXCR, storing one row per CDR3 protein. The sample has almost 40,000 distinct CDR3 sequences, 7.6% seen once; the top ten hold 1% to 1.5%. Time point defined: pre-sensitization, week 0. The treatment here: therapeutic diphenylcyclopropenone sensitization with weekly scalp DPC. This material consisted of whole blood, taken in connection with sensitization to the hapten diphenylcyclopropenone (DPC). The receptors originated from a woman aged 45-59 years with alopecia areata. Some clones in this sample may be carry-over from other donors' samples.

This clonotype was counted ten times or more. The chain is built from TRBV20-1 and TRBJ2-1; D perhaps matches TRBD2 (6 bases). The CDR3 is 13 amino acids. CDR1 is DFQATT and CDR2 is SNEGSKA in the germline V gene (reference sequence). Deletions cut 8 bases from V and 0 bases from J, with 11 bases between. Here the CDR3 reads CSSGTDSYNEQFF. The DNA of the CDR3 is TGCAGTTCCGGGACTGACTCCTACAATGAGCAGTTCTTC.

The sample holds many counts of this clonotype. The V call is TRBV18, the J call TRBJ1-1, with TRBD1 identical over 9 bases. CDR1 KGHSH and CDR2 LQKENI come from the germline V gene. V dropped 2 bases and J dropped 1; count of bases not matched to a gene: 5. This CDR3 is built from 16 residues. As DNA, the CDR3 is TGTGCCAGCTCACCAAGACAGGGGGAAGGGAACACTGAAGCTTTCTTT. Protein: CASSPRQGEGNTEAFF.

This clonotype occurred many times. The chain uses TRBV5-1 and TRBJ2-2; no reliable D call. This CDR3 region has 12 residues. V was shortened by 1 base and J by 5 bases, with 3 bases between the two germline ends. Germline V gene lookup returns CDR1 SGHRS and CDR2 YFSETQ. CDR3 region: CASSLQTGELFF. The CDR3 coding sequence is TGCGCCAGCAGCTTGCAAACCGGGGAGCTGTTTTTT.

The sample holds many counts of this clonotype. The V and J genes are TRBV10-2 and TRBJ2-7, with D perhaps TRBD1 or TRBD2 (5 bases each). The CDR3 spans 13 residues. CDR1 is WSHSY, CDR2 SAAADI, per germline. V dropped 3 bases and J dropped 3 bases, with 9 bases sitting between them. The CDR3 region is CASSDRGVYEQYF. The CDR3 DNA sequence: TGCGCCAGCAGTGACAGAGGGGTCTACGAGCAGTACTTC.

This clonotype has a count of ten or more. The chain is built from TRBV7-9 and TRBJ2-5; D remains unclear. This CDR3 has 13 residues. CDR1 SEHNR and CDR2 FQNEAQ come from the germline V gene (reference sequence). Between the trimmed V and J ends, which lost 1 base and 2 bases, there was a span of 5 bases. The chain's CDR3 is CASSLELQETQYF. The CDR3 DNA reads TGTGCCAGCAGCTTAGAGCTTCAAGAGACCCAGTACTTC.

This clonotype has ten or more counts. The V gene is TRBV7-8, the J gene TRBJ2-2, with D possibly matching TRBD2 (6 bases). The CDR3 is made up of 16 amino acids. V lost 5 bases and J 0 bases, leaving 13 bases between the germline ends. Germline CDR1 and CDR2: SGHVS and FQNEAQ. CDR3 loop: CASSVGAGTNTGELFF. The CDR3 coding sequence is TGTGCCAGCAGCGTAGGGGCGGGAACGAACACCGGGGAGCTGTTTTTT.

Written as DNA, the CDR3 is TGTGCCAGCATGGGGCCAAATCAGCCCCAGCATTTT. Translated, it gives CASMGPNQPQHF. J is TRBJ1-5 and V is TRBV28, with D perhaps matching TRBD1 (5 bases). The CDR3 contains 12 residues. Germline V gives CDR1 MDHEN, CDR2 SYDVKM. The germline V and J ends were trimmed by 7 bases and 4 bases, with 8 bases remaining between them.

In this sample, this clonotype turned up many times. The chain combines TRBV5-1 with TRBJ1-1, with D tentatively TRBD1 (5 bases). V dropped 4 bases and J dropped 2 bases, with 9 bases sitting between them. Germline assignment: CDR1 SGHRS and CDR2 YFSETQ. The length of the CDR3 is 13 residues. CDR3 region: CASSRDFNTEAFF. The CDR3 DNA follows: TGCGCCAGCAGCCGGGACTTCAACACTGAAGCTTTCTTT.

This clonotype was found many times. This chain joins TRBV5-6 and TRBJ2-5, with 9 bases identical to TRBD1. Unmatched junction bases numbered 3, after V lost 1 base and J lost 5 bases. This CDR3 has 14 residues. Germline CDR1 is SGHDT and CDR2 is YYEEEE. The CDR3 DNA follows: TGTGCCAGCAGCTTGTGGGACAGGGTGGAGACCCAGTACTTC. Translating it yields CASSLWDRVETQYF.

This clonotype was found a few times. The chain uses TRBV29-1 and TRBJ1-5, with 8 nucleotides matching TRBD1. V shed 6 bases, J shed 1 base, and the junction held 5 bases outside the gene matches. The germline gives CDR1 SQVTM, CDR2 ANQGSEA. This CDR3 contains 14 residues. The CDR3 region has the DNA TGCAGCGTGACGACAGGGGCGAGCAATCAGCCCCAGCATTTT. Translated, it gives CSVTTGASNQPQHF.

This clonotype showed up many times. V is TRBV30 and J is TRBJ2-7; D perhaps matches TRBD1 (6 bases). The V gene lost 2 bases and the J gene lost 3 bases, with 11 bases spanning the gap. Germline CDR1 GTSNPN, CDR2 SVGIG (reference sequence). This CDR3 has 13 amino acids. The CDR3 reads CAWSNGGIYEQYF. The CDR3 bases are TGTGCCTGGAGTAATGGGGGCATCTACGAGCAGTACTTC. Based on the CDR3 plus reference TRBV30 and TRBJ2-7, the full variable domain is SQTIHQWPATLVQPVGSPLSLECTVEGTSNPNLYWYRQAAGRGLQLLFYSVGIGQISSEVPQNLSASRPQDRQFILSSKKLLLSDSGFYLCAWSNGGIYEQYFGPGTRLTVT.

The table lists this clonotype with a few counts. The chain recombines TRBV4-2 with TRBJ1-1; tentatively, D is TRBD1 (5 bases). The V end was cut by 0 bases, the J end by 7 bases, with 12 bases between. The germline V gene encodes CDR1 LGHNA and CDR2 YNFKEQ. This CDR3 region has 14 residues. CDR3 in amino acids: CASSQDLWDGEAFF. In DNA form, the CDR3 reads TGTGCCAGCAGCCAAGATCTATGGGACGGTGAAGCTTTCTTT.

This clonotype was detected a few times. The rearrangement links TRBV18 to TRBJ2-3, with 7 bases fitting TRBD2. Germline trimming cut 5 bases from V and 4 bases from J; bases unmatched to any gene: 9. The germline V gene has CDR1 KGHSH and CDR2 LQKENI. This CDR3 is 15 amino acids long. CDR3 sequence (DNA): TGTGCCAGCTCATCGGGGGGAGCGGCGGCAGATACGCAGTATTTT. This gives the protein CASSSGGAAADTQYF.

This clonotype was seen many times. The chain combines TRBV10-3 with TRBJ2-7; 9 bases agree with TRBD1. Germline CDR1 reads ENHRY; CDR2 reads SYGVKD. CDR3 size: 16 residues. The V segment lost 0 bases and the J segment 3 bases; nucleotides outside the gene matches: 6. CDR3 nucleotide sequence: TGTGCCATCAGTGAGTCATCCCGGACAGGGGACTACGAGCAGTACTTC. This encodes CAISESSRTGDYEQYF.

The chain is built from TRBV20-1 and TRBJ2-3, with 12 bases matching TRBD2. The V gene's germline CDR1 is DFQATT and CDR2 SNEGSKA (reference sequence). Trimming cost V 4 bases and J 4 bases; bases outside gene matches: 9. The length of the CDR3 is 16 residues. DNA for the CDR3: TGCAGTGCTACCCACAGGACTAGCGGGAATGCAGATACGCAGTATTTT. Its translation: CSATHRTSGNADTQYF.

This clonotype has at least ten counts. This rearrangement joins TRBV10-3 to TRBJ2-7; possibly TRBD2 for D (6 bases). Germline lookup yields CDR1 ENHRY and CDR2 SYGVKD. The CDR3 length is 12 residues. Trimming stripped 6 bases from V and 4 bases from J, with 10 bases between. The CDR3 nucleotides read TGTGCCATCAGCTATAGCGGTTACGAGCAGTACTTC. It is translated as CAISYSGYEQYF.

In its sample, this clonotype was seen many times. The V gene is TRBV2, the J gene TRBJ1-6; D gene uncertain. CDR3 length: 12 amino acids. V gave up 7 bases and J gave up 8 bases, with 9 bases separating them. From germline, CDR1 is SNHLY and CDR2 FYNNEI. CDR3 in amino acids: CASTTEDSPLHF. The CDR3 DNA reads TGTGCCAGCACCACAGAGGATTCACCCCTCCACTTT.

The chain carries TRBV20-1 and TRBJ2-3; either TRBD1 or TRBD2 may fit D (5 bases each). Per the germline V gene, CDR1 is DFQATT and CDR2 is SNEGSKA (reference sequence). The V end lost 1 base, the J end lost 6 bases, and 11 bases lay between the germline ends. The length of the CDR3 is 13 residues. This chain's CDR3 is CSARGGTYDTQYF. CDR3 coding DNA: TGCAGTGCTAGAGGAGGGACCTACGATACGCAGTATTTT.

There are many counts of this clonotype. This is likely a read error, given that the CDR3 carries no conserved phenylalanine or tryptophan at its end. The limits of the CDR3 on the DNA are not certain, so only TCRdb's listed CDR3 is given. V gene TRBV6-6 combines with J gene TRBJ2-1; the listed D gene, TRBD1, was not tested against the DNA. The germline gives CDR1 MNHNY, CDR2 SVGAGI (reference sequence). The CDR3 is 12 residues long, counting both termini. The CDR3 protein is CASRPGQGKILC.

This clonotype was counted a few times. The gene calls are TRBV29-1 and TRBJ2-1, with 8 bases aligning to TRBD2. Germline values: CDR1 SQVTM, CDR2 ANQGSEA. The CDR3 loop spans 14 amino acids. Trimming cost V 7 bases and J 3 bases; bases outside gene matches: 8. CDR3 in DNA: TGCAGCGCCCCGGGGAGCGGGGGCTACAATGAGCAGTTCTTC. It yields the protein CSAPGSGGYNEQFF.

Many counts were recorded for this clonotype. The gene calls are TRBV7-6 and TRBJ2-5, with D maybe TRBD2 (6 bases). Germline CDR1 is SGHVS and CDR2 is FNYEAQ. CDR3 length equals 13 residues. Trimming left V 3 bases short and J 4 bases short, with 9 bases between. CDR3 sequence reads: CASSFAGSETQYF. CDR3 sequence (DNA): TGTGCCAGCAGCTTTGCGGGGTCAGAGACCCAGTACTTC.

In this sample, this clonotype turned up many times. This chain's CDR3 is CASSYEGYSYEQYF. The CDR3 DNA sequence: TGTGCCAGCAGTTATGAGGGATACTCCTACGAGCAGTACTTC. V gene TRBV6-2 or TRBV6-3 combines with J gene TRBJ2-7, with D possibly TRBD2 on 5 matching bases. V was pared by 3 bases and J by 0 bases, with 9 bases between. The germline V gene has CDR1 MNHEY and CDR2 SVGEGT. The CDR3 spans 14 residues.

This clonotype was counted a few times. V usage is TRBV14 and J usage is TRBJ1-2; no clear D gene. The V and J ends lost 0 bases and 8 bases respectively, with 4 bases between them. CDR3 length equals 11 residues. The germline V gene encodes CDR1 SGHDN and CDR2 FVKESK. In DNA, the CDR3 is TGTGCCAGCAGCCAAGACTGGGGCTACACCTTC. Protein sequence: CASSQDWGYTF.

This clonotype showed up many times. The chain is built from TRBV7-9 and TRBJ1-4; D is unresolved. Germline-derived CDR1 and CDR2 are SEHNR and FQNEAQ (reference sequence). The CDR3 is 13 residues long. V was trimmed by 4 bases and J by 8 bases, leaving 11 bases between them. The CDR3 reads CASSSYEAEKLFF. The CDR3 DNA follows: TGTGCCAGCAGCTCTTACGAGGCCGAAAAACTGTTTTTT.

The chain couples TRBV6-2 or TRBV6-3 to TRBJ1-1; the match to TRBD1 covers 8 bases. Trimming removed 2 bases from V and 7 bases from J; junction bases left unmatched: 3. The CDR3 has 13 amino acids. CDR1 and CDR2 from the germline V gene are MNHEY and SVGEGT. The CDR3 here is CASSYRTGFEAFF. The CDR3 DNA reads TGTGCCAGCAGTTACCGGACAGGGTTTGAAGCTTTCTTT.

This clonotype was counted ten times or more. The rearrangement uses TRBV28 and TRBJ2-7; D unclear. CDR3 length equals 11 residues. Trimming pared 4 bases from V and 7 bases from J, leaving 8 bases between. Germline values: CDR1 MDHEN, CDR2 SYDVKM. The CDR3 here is CASSSPPEQYF. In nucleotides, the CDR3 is TGTGCCAGCAGTTCCCCCCCGGAGCAGTACTTC.

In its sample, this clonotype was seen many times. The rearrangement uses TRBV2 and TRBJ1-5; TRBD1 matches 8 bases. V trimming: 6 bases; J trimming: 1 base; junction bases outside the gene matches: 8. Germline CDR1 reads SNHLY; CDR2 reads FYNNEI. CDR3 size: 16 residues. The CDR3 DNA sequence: TGTGCCAGCAGCGACAGGGGCGGAATAAGCAATCAGCCCCAGCATTTT. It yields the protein CASSDRGGISNQPQHF.

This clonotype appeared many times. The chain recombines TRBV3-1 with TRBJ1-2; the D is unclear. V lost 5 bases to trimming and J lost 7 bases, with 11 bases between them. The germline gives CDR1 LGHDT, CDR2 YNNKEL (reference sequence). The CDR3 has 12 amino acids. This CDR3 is CASSRVSGGYTF. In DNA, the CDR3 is TGTGCCAGCAGCAGGGTTTCGGGTGGCTACACCTTC. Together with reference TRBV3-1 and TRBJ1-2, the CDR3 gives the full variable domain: DTAVSQTPKYLVTQMGNDKSIKCEQNLGHDTMYWYKQDSKKFLKIMFSYNNKELIINETVPNRFSPKSPDKAHLNLHINSLELGDSAVYFCASSRVSGGYTFGSGTRLTVV.

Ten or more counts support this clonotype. CDR3 loop: CASRRTGFQETQYF. The CDR3 DNA is TGTGCCAGCCGGAGGACAGGATTCCAAGAGACCCAGTACTTC. The V and J genes are TRBV19 and TRBJ2-5, with 7 nucleotides matching TRBD1. J gave up 1 base and V 9 bases, and 8 bases lay outside the gene matches. CDR1 and CDR2 (germline): LNHDA, SQIVND (reference sequence). This CDR3 comprises 14 residues.

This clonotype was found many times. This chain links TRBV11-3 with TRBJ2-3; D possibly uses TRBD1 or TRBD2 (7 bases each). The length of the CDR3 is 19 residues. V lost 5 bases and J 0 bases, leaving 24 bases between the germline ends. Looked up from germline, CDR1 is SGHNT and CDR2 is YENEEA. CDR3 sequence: CASSLPGGSGPSSTDTQYF. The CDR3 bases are TGTGCCAGCAGCCTCCCAGGGGGTAGCGGGCCGTCTAGCACAGATACGCAGTATTTT.

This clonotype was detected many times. The CDR3 region has the DNA TGCGCCAGCAGCCTGCAACACCACCGGGACCAAGAGACCCAGTACTTC. It yields the protein CASSLQHHRDQETQYF. The rearrangement uses TRBV5-1 and TRBJ2-5; D is undetermined. Germline CDR1 and CDR2: SGHRS and YFSETQ. Trimming left V 4 bases short and J 0 bases short, with 16 bases between. CDR3 length: 16 amino acids. The full variable domain, rest sourced from reference TRBV5-1 and TRBJ2-5, is KAGVTQTPRYLIKTRGQQVTLSCSPISGHRSVSWYQQTPGQGLQFLFEYFSETQRNKGNFPGRFSGRQFSNSRSEMNVSTLELGDSALYLCASSLQHHRDQETQYFGPGTRLLVL.

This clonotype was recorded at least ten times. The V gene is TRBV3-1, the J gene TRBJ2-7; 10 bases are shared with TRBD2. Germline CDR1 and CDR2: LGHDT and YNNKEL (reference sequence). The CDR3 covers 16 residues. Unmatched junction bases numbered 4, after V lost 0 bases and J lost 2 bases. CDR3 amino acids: CASSQDTSGIAYEQYF. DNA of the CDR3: TGTGCCAGCAGCCAAGATACTAGCGGGATCGCCTACGAGCAGTACTTC.